This TCR beta chain was obtained from a study of T cells after yellow fever vaccination. Study at large: For low cell numbers, libraries were made with SMART-Seq v4 Ultra Low Input.

Findings and caveats of the study: Among primary-vaccination clones, most reappeared after the booster, at just under 98% for CD4 and approximately 90% for CD8. Peak timing came faster in the weaker secondary response, day 5 versus 15.

Template switching by 5'RACE produced TCR cDNA, adding a universal primer site and UMIs. One entry per CDR3 protein, called by TCRdb with MiXCR from the 5' RACE reads. The table includes about 260,000 distinct CDR3 sequences, under 15% detected once. Unmatched junction bases numbered 4, after V lost 4 bases and J lost 3 bases. This CDR3 is 14 amino acids long. CDR1 is SGHRS and CDR2 is YFSETQ in the germline V gene. This clonotype was counted a few times. Its antigen is as yet unknown. The sequence came from a man aged 25 to 40 who received the YFV17D yellow fever vaccine. This sequence joins TRBV5-1 and TRBJ2-3; 8 bases map to TRBD2. Here the sequenced sample was CD4+ T cells sorted from PBMCs, taken 45 days after the yellow fever booster vaccination. The CDR3 DNA sequence: TGCGCCAGCAGCGCGGGACTAGTTACAGATACGCAGTATTTT. Its translation is CASSAGLVTDTQYF.